This passage covers 32 T cell receptor beta chains from one sample sequenced in a study of blood T cell repertoires in COVID-19. Sequencing was performed with immunoSEQ multiplex PCR; in TCRdb, only in-frame clones are kept and a portion is missing. The sample shows about 120,000 clones, around 89% of them seen only once. The sequencing input was peripheral blood. These receptor sequences come from a human donor with acute or convalescent COVID-19. The donor label of this sample is uncertain.

This clone has only one observation. The chain carries TRBV4-3 and TRBJ2-3, with 13 bases aligning to TRBD2. Germline assignment: CDR1 LGHNA and CDR2 YSLEER. This CDR3 region has 17 residues. V lost 0 bases to trimming and J lost 6 bases; unmatched junction nucleotides: 6. CDR3 nucleotide sequence: TGCGCCAGCAGCCAAGAATGGGGACTAGCGGGAAAGGATACGCAGTATTTT. This translates into CASSQEWGLAGKDTQYF.

By proportion, this clone is medium-sized. The chain uses TRBV14 and TRBJ1-4, with D perhaps TRBD1 (5 bases). V lost 5 bases, J lost 11 bases, and 12 bases lay in between. Per germline, CDR1 SGHDN and CDR2 FVKESK. The CDR3 has 12 amino acids. The CDR3 nucleotides are TGTGCCAGCAGCAACTGGGGGGGGAAACTGTTTTTT. Translated, it gives CASSNWGGKLFF.

The table lists this clone with a count of one. This chain connects TRBV6-4 to TRBJ2-5, with a possible D match to TRBD1 (6 bases). This CDR3 has 15 amino acids. Per the germline V gene, CDR1 is MRHNA and CDR2 is SNTAGT. Trimming pared 6 bases from V and 4 bases from J, leaving 18 bases between. The CDR3 DNA follows: TGTGCCAGCAGCCCACAGGGTTTGAGGGGAGAGACCCAGTACTTC. Protein: CASSPQGLRGETQYF.

This chain links TRBV6-5 with TRBJ1-1; possible D gene TRBD1, 5 bases. V shed 11 bases and J shed 1 base, with 20 bases lying between them. CDR3 length: 15 amino acids. The V gene's germline CDR1 is MNHEY and CDR2 SVGAGI. CDR3 in DNA: TGTGCCGGGGGACGAACTGGGGGGGGGAACACTGAAGCTTTCTTT. Translating gives CAGGRTGGGNTEAFF.

This clone occurred a few times. The V gene is TRBV5-4, the J gene TRBJ2-3, with 13 positions matching TRBD2. CDR1 is SGHNT and CDR2 is YYREEE in the germline V gene (reference sequence). After removal of 4 bases from V and 2 bases from J, the junction contained 4 bases not matched to a gene. The CDR3 runs to 16 residues. Here the CDR3 DNA reads TGTGCCAGCAGCCAAGGACTAGCGGGAGACACAGATACGCAGTATTTT. Translation gives CASSQGLAGDTDTQYF.

This rearrangement joins TRBV18 to TRBJ2-7; 8 bases align to TRBD1. Germline lookup yields CDR1 KGHSH and CDR2 LQKENI. The V and J ends lost 3 bases and 9 bases, in that order; junction bases with no gene match: 7. CDR3 length: 13 amino acids. CDR3 loop: CASSPAQDRVQYF. CDR3 nucleotides: TGTGCCAGCTCACCGGCTCAGGACAGGGTGCAGTACTTC.

V gene TRBV7-2 combines with J gene TRBJ2-4, with a possible D match to TRBD2 (5 bases). Trimming shortened V by 4 bases and J by 7 bases, and 11 bases separated the two germline ends. CDR3 length: 13 amino acids. The V gene's germline CDR1 is SGHTA and CDR2 FQGNSA. CDR3 loop: CASSSTWENIQYF. In nucleotides, the CDR3 is TGTGCCAGCAGCTCGACTTGGGAGAACATTCAGTACTTC.

The J gene is TRBJ2-1, the V gene TRBV4-2; 8 bases are shared with TRBD2. This CDR3 is 18 amino acids long. Germline assignment: CDR1 LGHNA and CDR2 YNFKEQ. V gave up 0 bases and J gave up 4 bases; unmatched junction bases: 11. This CDR3 is CASSQDSQGTSRYNEQFF. CDR3 DNA: TGTGCCAGCAGCCAAGATTCCCAAGGGACTAGTAGATACAATGAGCAGTTCTTC.

This chain connects TRBV7-6 to TRBJ1-1; possibly TRBD1 for D (6 bases). Germline V gene lookup returns CDR1 SGHVS and CDR2 FNYEAQ. The CDR3 has 20 amino acids. Trimming left V 5 bases short and J 4 bases short, with 32 bases between. In nucleotides, the CDR3 is TGTGCCAGCAGCCGTTTTATCCCGGTTCAGGGGAGTTTTGTAGGCACTGAAGCTTTCTTT. Its translation is CASSRFIPVQGSFVGTEAFF.

The V gene is TRBV5-5, the J gene TRBJ2-7, with 7 nucleotides matching TRBD2. CDR1 SGHKS and CDR2 YYEKEE come from the germline V gene (reference sequence). CDR3 length: 16 amino acids. Unmatched junction bases numbered 9, after V lost 0 bases and J lost 3 bases. CDR3 DNA sequence: TGTGCCAGCAGCTTGGGGGCCGGGGGGATAGGCTACGAGCAGTACTTC. Encoded protein: CASSLGAGGIGYEQYF.

The chain combines TRBV30 with TRBJ1-3; D unresolved. The length of the CDR3 is 13 residues. Trimming left V 4 bases short and J 0 bases short, with 7 bases between. Germline V gene sequence: CDR1 GTSNPN, CDR2 SVGIG (reference sequence). This CDR3 is CAWTLDSGNTIYF. The CDR3 DNA sequence: TGTGCCTGGACCTTAGACTCTGGAAACACCATATATTTT.

The chain joins TRBV6-2 or TRBV6-3 to TRBJ2-3; D is unclear. Germline V gene lookup returns CDR1 MNHEY and CDR2 SVGEGT. V lost 4 bases and J 4 bases, leaving 12 bases between the germline ends. The CDR3 extends over 14 amino acids. The chain's CDR3 is CASSFRGAPDTQYF. The CDR3 DNA reads TGTGCCAGCAGTTTCCGCGGAGCTCCAGATACGCAGTATTTT.

The V gene is TRBV10-3, the J gene TRBJ1-6; 9 bases match TRBD1. CDR3 length: 13 amino acids. Germline V gene lookup returns CDR1 ENHRY and CDR2 SYGVKD. With 6 bases clipped from V and 9 bases from J, the junction kept 3 bases outside the gene matches. The CDR3: CAISGTGTSPLHF. The CDR3 DNA reads TGTGCCATCAGCGGGACAGGGACTTCACCCCTCCACTTT.

The chain carries TRBV14 and TRBJ1-6; D not resolved. Looked up from germline, CDR1 is SGHDN and CDR2 is FVKESK. The CDR3 runs to 16 residues. The V end lost 3 bases, the J end lost 3 bases, and 12 bases lay between the germline ends. This CDR3 is CASSQSATVYNSPLHF. In DNA form, the CDR3 reads TGTGCCAGCAGCCAGTCGGCAACAGTCTATAATTCACCCCTCCACTTT.

This chain connects TRBV5-1 to TRBJ1-2, with 7 bases lining up with TRBD1. V lost 3 bases, J lost 7 bases, and 12 bases stayed unmatched. From germline, CDR1 is SGHRS and CDR2 YFSETQ. This CDR3 spans 15 amino acids. The CDR3 DNA reads TGCGCCAGCAGCTCAGGGTTCAGGGGGGTATCTGGCTACACCTTC. Its translation: CASSSGFRGVSGYTF.

The chain joins TRBV29-1 to TRBJ2-1; 10 bases fit TRBD2. CDR1 SQVTM and CDR2 ANQGSEA come from the germline V gene. This CDR3 contains 17 residues. J gave up 4 bases and V 6 bases, and 15 bases lay outside the gene matches. CDR3 nucleotides: TGCAGCGTGCCCCCACGGCTCGGAGCGGGGGGGTACAATGAGCAGTTCTTC. Amino acids: CSVPPRLGAGGYNEQFF.

This chain links TRBV7-3 with TRBJ1-2, with TRBD1 identical over 11 bases. V was pared by 5 bases and J by 4 bases, with 3 bases of the junction left unmatched. The germline CDR1 and CDR2 sequences are SGHTA and FQGTGA. This CDR3 has 14 amino acids. CDR3 sequence: CASSPGTGGYGYTF. Written as DNA, the CDR3 is TGTGCCAGCAGCCCAGGGACAGGGGGCTATGGCTACACCTTC.

This chain uses TRBV19 with TRBJ1-5, with 7 bases identical to TRBD1. Germline assignment: CDR1 LNHDA and CDR2 SQIVND (reference sequence). Losses at the gene ends were 7 bases for V and 0 bases for J; bases not matched to a gene: 12. The CDR3 is 17 residues long. CDR3 coding DNA: TGTGCCAGTACGGAGACAGGGAATTTATATAGCAATCAGCCCCAGCATTTT. It specifies CASTETGNLYSNQPQHF. Full variable domain (outside the CDR3, taken from reference TRBV19 and TRBJ1-5): DGGITQSPKYLFRKEGQNVTLSCEQNLNHDAMYWYRQDPGQGLRLIYYSQIVNDFQKGDIAEGYSVSREKKESFPLTVTSAQKNPTAFYLCASTETGNLYSNQPQHFGDGTRLSIL.

J is TRBJ2-2 and V is TRBV9; 7 bases agree with TRBD1. This CDR3 contains 13 residues. CDR1 and CDR2 (germline): SGDLS, YYNGEE. The V segment lost 5 bases and the J segment 15 bases; nucleotides outside the gene matches: 13. The CDR3 nucleotides are TGTGCCAGCAGTGACTTCGAACAGACAGGGTTGTTTTTT. It encodes CASSDFEQTGLFF.

The rearrangement uses TRBV29-1 and TRBJ1-2; D ambiguous. The CDR3 contains 11 residues. Trimming shortened V by 2 bases and J by 8 bases, and 9 bases separated the two germline ends. Germline assignment: CDR1 SQVTM and CDR2 ANQGSEA. CDR3 in amino acids: CSVEYAEGYTF. For the CDR3, the DNA is TGCAGCGTTGAATATGCGGAGGGCTACACCTTC.

This clone is a singleton in its sample. The J gene is TRBJ2-2, the V gene TRBV7-2; D possibly corresponds to TRBD1 (6 bases). Germline-derived CDR1 and CDR2 are SGHTA and FQGNSA. The CDR3 contains 14 residues. Trimming shortened V by 5 bases and J by 8 bases, and 15 bases separated the two germline ends. CDR3 residues: CASSPQGISGELFF. CDR3 nucleotides: TGTGCCAGCAGCCCCCAGGGGATCTCGGGGGAGCTGTTTTTT.

This clone came up once. The rearrangement joins TRBV24-1 to TRBJ2-3; a possible D gene is TRBD1 (6 bases). The CDR3 spans 16 residues. Trimming removed 4 bases from V and 1 base from J, with 14 bases in between. CDR1 is KGHDR and CDR2 is SFDVKD in the germline V gene. The CDR3 reads CATSDPGTPRTDTQYF. The CDR3 bases are TGTGCCACCAGTGACCCCGGGACACCTCGCACAGATACGCAGTATTTT.

The chain uses TRBV28 and TRBJ1-5; D is possibly TRBD1 (5 bases). CDR3 length: 18 residues. With 3 bases removed from V and 1 base from J, the gap between germline ends came to 19 bases. Germline loops: CDR1 MDHEN, CDR2 SYDVKM. CDR3 loop: CASSFNRRGLISNQPQHF. CDR3 DNA: TGTGCCAGCAGTTTTAATCGAAGGGGACTGATAAGCAATCAGCCCCAGCATTTT.

The genes are TRBV5-1 and TRBJ2-1; 11 positions agree with TRBD2. This CDR3 is built from 16 residues. Looked up from germline, CDR1 is SGHRS and CDR2 is YFSETQ. J gave up 0 bases and V 5 bases, and 4 bases lay outside the gene matches. CDR3 in amino acids: CASSPTSGSSYNEQFF. For the CDR3, the DNA is TGCGCCAGCAGTCCCACTAGCGGGAGCTCCTACAATGAGCAGTTCTTC.

CDR3 coding DNA: TGTGCCAGCAGCTATGGACAGGGTACAGATACGCAGTATTTT. Translating gives CASSYGQGTDTQYF. The V call is TRBV5-4, the J call TRBJ2-3, with 8 positions matching TRBD1. Germline V gene lookup returns CDR1 SGHNT and CDR2 YYREEE (reference sequence). CDR3 length: 14 amino acids. With V trimmed by 3 bases and J by 3 bases, 3 bases remained unmatched.

The chain combines TRBV5-1 with TRBJ2-4, with 10 bases aligning to TRBD2. With 0 bases clipped from V and 2 bases from J, the junction kept 5 bases outside the gene matches. The CDR3 has 17 amino acids. Germline V CDR1 and CDR2: SGHRS, YFSETQ. The CDR3 sequence is CASSLVGTSDSKNIQYF. In nucleotides, the CDR3 is TGCGCCAGCAGCTTGGTCGGGACTAGCGATTCCAAAAACATTCAGTACTTC.

The V call is TRBV15, the J call TRBJ2-5; 9 bases are a match to TRBD2. The CDR3 extends over 17 amino acids. Germline trimming cut 3 bases from V and 0 bases from J; bases unmatched to any gene: 8. The germline V gene has CDR1 LNHNV and CDR2 YYDKDF (reference sequence). The CDR3 region has the DNA TGTGCCACCAGCAGGCGGGGGGGTCTAGCGGACCAAGAGACCCAGTACTTC. Protein: CATSRRGGLADQETQYF.

The chain has TRBV19 and TRBJ2-7; 9 positions agree with TRBD2. V lost 4 bases to trimming and J lost 7 bases; unmatched junction nucleotides: 11. CDR1 is LNHDA and CDR2 is SQIVND in the germline V gene (reference sequence). There are 15 residues in the CDR3. CDR3 in DNA: TGTGCCAGTAGTACCTTAGCGGGGGCCGGTACGGAGCAGTACTTC. Its protein is CASSTLAGAGTEQYF. The full variable domain, rest sourced from reference TRBV19 and TRBJ2-7, is DGGITQSPKYLFRKEGQNVTLSCEQNLNHDAMYWYRQDPGQGLRLIYYSQIVNDFQKGDIAEGYSVSREKKESFPLTVTSAQKNPTAFYLCASSTLAGAGTEQYFGPGTRLTVT.

V usage is TRBV15 and J usage is TRBJ1-5; tentative D call: TRBD1 (5 bases). Germline CDR1 is LNHNV and CDR2 is YYDKDF (reference sequence). There are 16 residues in the CDR3. V lost 0 bases, J lost 10 bases, and 19 bases lay in between. The CDR3 sequence: CATSRDRAQGGFPQHF. For the CDR3, the DNA is TGTGCCACCAGCAGAGATCGGGCTCAGGGAGGGTTCCCCCAGCATTTT.

In DNA, the CDR3 is TGTGCCAGCAGCGCGGGACAGAACTCCTACAATGAGCAGTTCTTC. Amino acids: CASSAGQNSYNEQFF. This sequence joins TRBV9 and TRBJ2-1, with 7 bases fitting TRBD1. The V segment lost 3 bases and the J segment 0 bases; nucleotides outside the gene matches: 3. Germline V gene sequence: CDR1 SGDLS, CDR2 YYNGEE. The CDR3 is made up of 15 amino acids.

The gene calls are TRBV24-1 and TRBJ2-7; D gene ambiguous. The CDR3 consists of 14 residues. Germline V gives CDR1 KGHDR, CDR2 SFDVKD. The V gene lost 0 bases and the J gene lost 4 bases, with 9 bases spanning the gap. This CDR3 is CATSDLGRRYEQYF. The CDR3 DNA is TGTGCCACCAGTGATTTGGGGCGCAGGTACGAGCAGTACTTC.

The table lists this clone with a count of one. The V gene is TRBV20-1, the J gene TRBJ1-3; TRBD1 is a possible D gene (6 bases). Germline CDR1 and CDR2: DFQATT and SNEGSKA (reference sequence). There are 13 residues in the CDR3. V shed 3 bases and J shed 6 bases, with 12 bases lying between them. The CDR3 bases are TGCAGTGCTAGTGGCCAGGGGAAAAACACCATATATTTT. Translation gives CSASGQGKNTIYF.